This TCR beta chain was sequenced for a study of T cells after posttransplantation cyclophosphamide (dated by TCRdb to the mid-2010s). For context, the study as a whole: T cell repertoire reconstitution was tracked by TRB sequencing after myeloablative bone marrow transplantation in which posttransplantation cyclophosphamide was used as GVHD prophylaxis. Blood from all 30 or so PTCy patients with 1-year posttransplant specimens was subjected to TRB sequencing. Public TRB sequences were checked against a database of over 3,000 sequences associated with responses to pathogens, tumor antigens, self-antigens and alloantigens. Samples from about 35 PTCy-treated patients, along with samples from about 16 of their related bone marrow donors, underwent antigen receptor sequencing. TRB sequencing was also done on up to roughly 3 additional blood samples from 2 to 5.2 years after transplant in 3 patients, and on pretransplant blood from 4 patients. Because TRA and TRB clonality correlated tightly in 8 to 10 samples, the subsequent TCR analyses were limited to TRB only.

The study at large found these results: Across about 40 patients, TRB clonality was highly associated with recipient CMV seropositivity and CMV reactivation, and PTCy diversity was similar to diversity in CNI/methotrexate controls. The TRB repertoires of T cells infiltrating skin or GI tract showed only limited overlap with the TRB repertoires of T cells in blood. Donor-recipient similarity was low at 1-2 months but increased during the first year, and donor CD8+ memory clones often dominated later blood repertoires.

Peripheral blood samples were provided by related bone marrow donors on the day of marrow donation. Peripheral blood and bone marrow mononuclear cells were isolated by Ficoll-Hypaque density centrifugation and were cryopreserved. TRB sequencing was run on genomic DNA with either the immunoSEQ assay at survey resolution or the hsTCRB kit. On the study's bioinformatics: Initial read processing used immunoSEQ software, and repertoire analyses used the LymphoSeq R package. Clonality was computed as 1 minus normalized Shannon entropy; Gini coefficient was also calculated for each TRB dataset. To infer phenotypes in unsorted samples, TRB sequences from sorted subsets of the recipient or donor were mapped onto the unsorted samples of the same recipient. The table was pulled from immuneACCESS by TCRdb, which kept in-frame rearrangements only. Such tables lose some clones; where checked, under half of the loss comes from unresolved V genes, and the rest has no known cause. V and J calls and clone size are given by that table; D and trimming were obtained from the DNA. This sample lists about 47,000 clones; around 94% were detected once. The ten biggest clones cover approximately 2.8% of the sample.

With respect to this clone: Its target antigen remains unknown. No base qualities exist here, and no much larger clone lies one base off it.

The CDR1 and CDR2 encoded by the germline V gene are MGHRA and YSYEKL. Between the V and J ends, shortened by 1 base and 4 bases respectively, the junction contains 19 bases. From its cysteine to its phenylalanine, the CDR3 spans 17 amino acids. The sequence is cut down to CDR3 DNA, 51 bases in frame from base 1. Recombination linked TRBV4-1 to TRBJ1-1; TRBD1 is possibly the D segment (6 matching bases). The material sequenced was PBMCs. The origin of this receptor is a woman in her twenties or thirties in good health and a related stem cell transplant donor. In nucleotides, the sequence is TGCGCCAGCAGCCAAGTTAGGACAGCCGATTATGTCACTGAAGCTTTCTTT. This encodes CASSQVRTADYVTEAFF.